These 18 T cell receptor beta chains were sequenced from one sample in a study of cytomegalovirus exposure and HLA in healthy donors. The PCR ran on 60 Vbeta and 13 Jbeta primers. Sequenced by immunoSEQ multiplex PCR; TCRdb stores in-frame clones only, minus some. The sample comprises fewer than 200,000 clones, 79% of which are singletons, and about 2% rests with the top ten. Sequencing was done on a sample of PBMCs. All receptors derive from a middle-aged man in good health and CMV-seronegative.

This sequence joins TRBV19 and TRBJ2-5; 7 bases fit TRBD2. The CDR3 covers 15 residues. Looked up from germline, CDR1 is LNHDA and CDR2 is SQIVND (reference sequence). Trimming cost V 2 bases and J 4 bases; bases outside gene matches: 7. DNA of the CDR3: TGTGCCAGTAGTATAAGACGCGGGAGTAGAGAGACCCAGTACTTC. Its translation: CASSIRRGSRETQYF.

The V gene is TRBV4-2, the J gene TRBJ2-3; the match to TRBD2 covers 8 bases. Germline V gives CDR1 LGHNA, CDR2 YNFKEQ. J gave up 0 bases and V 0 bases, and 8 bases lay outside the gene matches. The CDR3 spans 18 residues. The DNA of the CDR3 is TGTGCCAGCAGCCAAGAGAAGTCTAGCGGGCCTAGCACAGATACGCAGTATTTT. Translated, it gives CASSQEKSSGPSTDTQYF.

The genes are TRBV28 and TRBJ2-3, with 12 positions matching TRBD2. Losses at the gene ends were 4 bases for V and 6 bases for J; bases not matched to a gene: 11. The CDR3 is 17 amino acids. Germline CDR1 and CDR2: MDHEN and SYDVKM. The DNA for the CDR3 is TGTGCCAGCAGTTCTCTGGGACTAGCGGGTATTCGGGATACGCAGTATTTT. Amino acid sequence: CASSSLGLAGIRDTQYF.

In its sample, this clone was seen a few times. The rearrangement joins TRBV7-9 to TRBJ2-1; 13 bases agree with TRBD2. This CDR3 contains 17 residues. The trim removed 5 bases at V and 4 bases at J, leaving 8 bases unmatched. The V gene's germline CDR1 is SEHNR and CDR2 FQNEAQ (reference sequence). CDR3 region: CASSQTTSGRLYNEQFF. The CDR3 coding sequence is TGTGCCAGCAGCCAGACGACTAGCGGGAGGTTGTACAATGAGCAGTTCTTC.

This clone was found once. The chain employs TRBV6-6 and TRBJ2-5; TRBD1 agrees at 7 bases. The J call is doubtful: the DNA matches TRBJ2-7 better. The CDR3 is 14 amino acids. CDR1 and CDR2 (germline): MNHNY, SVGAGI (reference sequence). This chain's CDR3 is CASNSRQGVYEQYF. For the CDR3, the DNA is TGTGCCAGCAACTCCAGGCAGGGGGTCTACGAGCAGTACTTC.

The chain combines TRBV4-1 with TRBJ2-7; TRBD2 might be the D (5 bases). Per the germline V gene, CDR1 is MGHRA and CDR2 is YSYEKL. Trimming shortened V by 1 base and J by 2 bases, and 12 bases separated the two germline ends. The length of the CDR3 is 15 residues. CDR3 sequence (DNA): TGCGCCAGCAGCCAAGTATCCAGCGGAGCCTACGAGCAGTACTTC. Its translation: CASSQVSSGAYEQYF.

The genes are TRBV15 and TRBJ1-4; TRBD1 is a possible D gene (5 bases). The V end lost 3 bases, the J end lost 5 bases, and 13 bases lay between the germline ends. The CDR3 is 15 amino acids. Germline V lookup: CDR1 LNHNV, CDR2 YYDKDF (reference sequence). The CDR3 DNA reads TGTGCCACCAGCAGGATGGGGGGAAAGAATGAAAAACTGTTTTTT. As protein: CATSRMGGKNEKLFF.

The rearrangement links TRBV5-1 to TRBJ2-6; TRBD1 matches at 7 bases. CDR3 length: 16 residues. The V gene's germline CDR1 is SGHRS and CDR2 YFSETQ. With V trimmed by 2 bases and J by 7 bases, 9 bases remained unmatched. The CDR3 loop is CASSFNTGVGANVLTF. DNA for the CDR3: TGCGCCAGCAGCTTCAACACAGGGGTAGGAGCCAACGTCCTGACTTTC.

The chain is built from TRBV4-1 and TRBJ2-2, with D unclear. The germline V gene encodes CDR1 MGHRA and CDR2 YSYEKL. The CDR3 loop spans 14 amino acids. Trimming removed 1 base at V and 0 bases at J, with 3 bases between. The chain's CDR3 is CASSQVANTGELFF. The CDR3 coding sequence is TGCGCCAGCAGCCAAGTAGCGAACACCGGGGAGCTGTTTTTT.

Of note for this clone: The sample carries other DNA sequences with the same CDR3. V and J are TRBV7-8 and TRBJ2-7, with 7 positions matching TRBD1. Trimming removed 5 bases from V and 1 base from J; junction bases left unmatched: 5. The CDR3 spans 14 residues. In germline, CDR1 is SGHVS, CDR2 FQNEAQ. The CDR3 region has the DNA TGTGCCAGCAGCCCTAGACAGGGATCCTACGAGCAGTACTTC. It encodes CASSPRQGSYEQYF. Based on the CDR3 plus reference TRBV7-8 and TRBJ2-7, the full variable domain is GAGVSQSPRYKVAKRGQDVALRCDPISGHVSLFWYQQALGQGPEFLTYFQNEAQLDKSGLPSDRFFAERPEGSVSTLKIQRTQQEDSAVYLCASSPRQGSYEQYFGPGTRLTVT.

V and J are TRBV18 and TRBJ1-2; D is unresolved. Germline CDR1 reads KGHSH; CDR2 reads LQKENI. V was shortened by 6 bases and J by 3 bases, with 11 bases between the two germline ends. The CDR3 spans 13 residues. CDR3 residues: CASSLENDYGYTF. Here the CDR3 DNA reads TGTGCCAGCTCCCTGGAGAACGACTATGGCTACACCTTC.

The CDR3 here is CASSARTTAYNEQFF. CDR3 DNA: TGTGCCAGCAGCGCCAGGACAACAGCCTACAATGAGCAGTTCTTC. The chain combines TRBV11-3 with TRBJ2-1; D may be TRBD1 (5 bases). This CDR3 comprises 15 residues. V lost 5 bases to trimming and J lost 2 bases, with 13 bases between them. Germline V gives CDR1 SGHNT, CDR2 YENEEA.

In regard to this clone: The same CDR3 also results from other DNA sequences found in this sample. CDR3 amino acids: CASSSPEKVGGYTF. The CDR3 nucleotides read TGTGCCAGCAGCTCCCCGGAGAAAGTAGGCGGCTACACCTTC. The chain recombines TRBV7-2 with TRBJ1-2; the D is unclear. This CDR3 spans 14 amino acids. In germline, CDR1 is SGHTA, CDR2 FQGNSA. Trimming left V 4 bases short and J 8 bases short, with 17 bases between.

The chain's CDR3 is CASSRAASSFSTDTQYF. The CDR3 nucleotides are TGTGCCAGCAGTCGGGCGGCTAGCTCCTTTTCCACAGATACGCAGTATTTT. V is TRBV27 and J is TRBJ2-3; weak D call: TRBD2 (5 bases). This CDR3 has 17 residues. Germline V CDR1 and CDR2: MNHEY, SMNVEV (reference sequence). V shed 5 bases and J shed 2 bases, with 20 bases lying between them.

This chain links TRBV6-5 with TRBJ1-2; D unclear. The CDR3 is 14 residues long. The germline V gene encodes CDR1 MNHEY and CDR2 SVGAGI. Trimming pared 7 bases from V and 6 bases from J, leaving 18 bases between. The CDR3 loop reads CASKNPGRSNGYTF. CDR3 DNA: TGTGCCAGCAAAAATCCCGGGAGATCTAATGGCTACACCTTC.

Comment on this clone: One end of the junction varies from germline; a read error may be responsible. CDR3 region: CSSSPTSDQFF. For the CDR3, the DNA is TGTTCCAGCAGCCCCACTAGTGATCAGTTCTTC. The rearrangement links TRBV7-9 to TRBJ2-1, with D possibly matching TRBD2 (5 bases). Germline CDR1 is SEHNR and CDR2 is FQNEAQ (reference sequence). The CDR3 spans 11 residues. Full variable domain (outside the CDR3, taken from reference TRBV7-9 and TRBJ2-1): DTGVSQNPRHKITKRGQNVTFRCDPISEHNRLYWYRQTLGQGPEFLTYFQNEAQLEKSRLLSDRFSAERPKGSFSTLEIQRTEQGDSAMYLCSSSPTSDQFFGPGTRLTVL.

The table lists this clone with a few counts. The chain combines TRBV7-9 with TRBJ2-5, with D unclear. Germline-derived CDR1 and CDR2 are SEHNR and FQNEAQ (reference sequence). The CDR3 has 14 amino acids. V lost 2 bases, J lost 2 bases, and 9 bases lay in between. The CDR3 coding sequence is TGTGCCAGCAGCTTACACCAGTCTCAAGAGACCCAGTACTTC. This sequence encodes CASSLHQSQETQYF.

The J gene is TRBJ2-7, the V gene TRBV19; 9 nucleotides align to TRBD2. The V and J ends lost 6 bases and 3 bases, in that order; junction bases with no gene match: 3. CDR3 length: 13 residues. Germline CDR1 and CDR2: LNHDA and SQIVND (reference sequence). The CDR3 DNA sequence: TGTGCCAGTAGCGTGACTAGCGGCTACGAGCAGTACTTC. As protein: CASSVTSGYEQYF.